This T cell receptor beta chain came from a study of memory CD4+ T cells and cytomegalovirus serostatus. The overall study: Donors were healthy Belgian adults, under ten CMV seropositive and 20 to 25 seronegative.

Study-level points and caveats: A US-trained random forest predicted CMV serostatus with median AUC about 0.92. CD4+ memory repertoires contained 67 of 164 reported CMV TCRbeta sequences.

This clone was seen more than once but under ten times. Its matching antigen is unknown. Assay: immunoSEQ multiplex PCR; the TCRdb copy retains only in-frame clones and omits some. The data show 50,000 or so clones, just over 75% seen once. Single viable CD3+CD4+CD8-CD45RO+ cells were sorted as the memory CD4+ T cells. After thawing, CD4+ T cells were positively selected. V was cut by 0 bases and J by 8 bases, with 7 bases left in between. Germline CDR1 reads LNHDA; CDR2 reads SQIVND (reference sequence). This CDR3 is 12 amino acids long. The sequence came from an adult in good health and CMV-seronegative. V usage is TRBV19 and J usage is TRBJ1-2; D is possibly TRBD1 (5 bases). Specimen: memory CD4+ T cells from blood. CDR3: CASSIETEGYTF. The CDR3, as DNA: TGTGCCAGTAGTATAGAGACAGAGGGCTACACCTTC.